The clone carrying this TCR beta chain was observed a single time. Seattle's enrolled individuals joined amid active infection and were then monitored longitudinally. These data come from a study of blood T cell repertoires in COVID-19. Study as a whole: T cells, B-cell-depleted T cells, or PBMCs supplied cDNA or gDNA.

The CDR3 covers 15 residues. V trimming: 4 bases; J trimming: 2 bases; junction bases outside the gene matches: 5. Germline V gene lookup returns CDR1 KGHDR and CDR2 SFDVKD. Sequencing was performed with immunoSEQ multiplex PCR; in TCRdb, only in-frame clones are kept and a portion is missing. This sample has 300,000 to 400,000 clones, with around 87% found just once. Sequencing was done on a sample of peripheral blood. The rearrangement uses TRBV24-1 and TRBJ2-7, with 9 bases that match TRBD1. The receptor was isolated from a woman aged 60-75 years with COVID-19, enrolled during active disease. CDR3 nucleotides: TGTGCCACCAGTGACGGACAGGGGCAGACCTACGAGCAGTACTTC. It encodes CATSDGQGQTYEQYF.